This T cell receptor beta chain appears in the sequencing data of a study of blood T cells in healthy people across ages (dated by TCRdb to between 2014 and 2017). For the wider study: In model experiments, template switching captured roughly one uniquely barcoded TCR beta cDNA molecule for every two T cells. To track age-related changes in TCR beta repertoire diversity, the study relied on deep sequencing normalized with unique cDNA molecular identifiers. Four age groups were formed from the donors: young (average approximately 17 years), middle-aged (approximately 40), aged (about 62) and long-lived (less than 85). To avoid experimental bias, donors of different ages were spread randomly across the sequencing lanes. For two donors (one aged 18 to 29 and one aged 80 or older), the study analyzed two additional independent replicas of 1 million unique cDNA reads from the same blood draw. What the study reported, not specific to this receptor: Since profiling was done on bulk unsorted PBMCs, naive and antigen-experienced compartments could not be conclusively compared. Compared with the aged group, the long-lived group had more naive CD4+ T cells, fewer expanded clones and increased TCR diversity, a pattern suggesting age selection. Observed TCR beta diversity per million T cells fell roughly linearly with age, and a significant reduction was already apparent by age approximately 40. A strong correlation was found between observed TCR beta diversity and the percentage of naive T cells measured by flow cytometry. The CMV infection status of donors was not known, potentially confounding age-related changes in expanded clonotypes. Total diversity estimates from one million sequenced T cells were considered lower bounds and underestimates.

The approximately 41 donors, aged about 6 to 95 years, were systemically healthy Caucasian individuals from Russia. Each donor gave ten milliliters of peripheral blood, collected into EDTA-treated Vacutainer tubes. Ficoll-Paque density-gradient centrifugation was used to isolate PBMCs, with at least 6.5 million per sample. Trizol reagent was used to extract total RNA from the PBMCs, yielding at least 6 micrograms per sample. For every donor, flow cytometry on a PBMC aliquot measured the percentage of naive CD45RAhigh/CD27high T cells. Receptors were amplified or captured by 5' RACE. Data came from an Illumina HiSeq 2500. The second PCR ran for roughly 6 to 11 cycles and used a J-beta primer mix along with a sample-barcoded 5' primer. Each TCR beta cDNA molecule received a unique molecular identifier from a template-switch 5' adaptor carrying 12 random nucleotides. Each sample yielded at least 3 million CDR3-containing paired-end reads. All of the RNA was converted into first-strand cDNA using the Mint cDNA synthesis kit, with a TRBC-specific oligonucleotide serving as the primer. All cDNA was treated with uracil-DNA glycosylase and then went through a first 18-cycle PCR with the universal primers M1SS and BC2_uni_R. Under the source paper's analysis protocol: For normalization, 1 million high-quality reads, each with a distinct molecular identifier, were randomly selected from each sample. Reads sharing molecular identifiers were discarded rather than binned into consensus sequences. MiTCR, run with a Q25 quality threshold and the strictest error-elimination algorithm, handled CDR3 identification, clonotype clustering and error correction. Lower-bound total TCR beta diversity was estimated with a nonparametric unseen species model using Euler transformation. Starting from the raw public reads, TCRdb applied fastp trimming at Q25, assembled clones with MiXCR and retained in-frame beta chains. Each entry is one CDR3 protein sequence, shown with its most common DNA and genes. The V and J calls follow TCRdb's processing rather than the paper's. In this sample the table shows around 690,000 distinct CDR3 sequences, about 53% of which occur a single time. The ten largest clones add up to over 30% of the sample.

Reading from cysteine to phenylalanine, the CDR3 counts 12 amino acids. Only CDR3 DNA remains: 36 bases, in frame from the first base. Relative to germline, V is 5 bases shorter and J is 2 bases shorter, with 7 bases between their ends. As encoded in the germline V gene, CDR1 is SNHLY while CDR2 is FYNNEI. Regarding this clonotype: What this receptor recognizes is not known. No quality values exist for individual bases; no much larger clone is one base distant.

The sample consisted of blood. This sequence uses TRBV2 and TRBJ2-7; no D segment can be confidently identified. The receptor was isolated from a man between 60 and 75 years old in good health. For the CDR3, the sequence is CASSRRPYEQYF. The DNA sequence follows: TGTGCCAGCAGTCGTAGGCCCTACGAGCAGTACTTC.